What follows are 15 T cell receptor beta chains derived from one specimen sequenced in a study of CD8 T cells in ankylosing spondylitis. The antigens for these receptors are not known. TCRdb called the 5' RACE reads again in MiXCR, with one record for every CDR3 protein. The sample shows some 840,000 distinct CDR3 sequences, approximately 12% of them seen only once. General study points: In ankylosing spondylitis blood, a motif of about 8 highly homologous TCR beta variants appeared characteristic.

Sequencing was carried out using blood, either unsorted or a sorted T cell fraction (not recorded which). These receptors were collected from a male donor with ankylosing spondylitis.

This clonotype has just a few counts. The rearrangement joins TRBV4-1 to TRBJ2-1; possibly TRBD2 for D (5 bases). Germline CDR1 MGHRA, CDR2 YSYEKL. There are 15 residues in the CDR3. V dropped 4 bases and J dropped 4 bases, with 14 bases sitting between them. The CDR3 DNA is TGCGCCAGCAGCCCCAGGACTTGGGTTTACAATGAGCAGTTCTTC. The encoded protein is CASSPRTWVYNEQFF.

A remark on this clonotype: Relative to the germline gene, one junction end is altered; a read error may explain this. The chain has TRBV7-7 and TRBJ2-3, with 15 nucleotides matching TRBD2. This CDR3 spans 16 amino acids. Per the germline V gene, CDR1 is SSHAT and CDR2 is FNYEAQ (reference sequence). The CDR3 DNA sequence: TGTGCTAGCAGCCGCGGGACTAGCGGGAGGACAGATACGCAGTATTTT. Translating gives CASSRGTSGRTDTQYF.

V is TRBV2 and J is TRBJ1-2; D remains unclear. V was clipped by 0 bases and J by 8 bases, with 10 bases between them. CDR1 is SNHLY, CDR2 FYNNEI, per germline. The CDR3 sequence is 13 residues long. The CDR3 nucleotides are TGTGCCAGCAGTGAAGCAGCGGGGTTAGGCTACACCTTC. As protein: CASSEAAGLGYTF.

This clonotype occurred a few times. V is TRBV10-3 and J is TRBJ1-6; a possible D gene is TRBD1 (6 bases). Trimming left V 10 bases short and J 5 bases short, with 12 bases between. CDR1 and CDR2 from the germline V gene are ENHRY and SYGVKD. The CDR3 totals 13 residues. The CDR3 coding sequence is TGTGCCACCAAGACAGGAAATAATTCACCCCTCCACTTT. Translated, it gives CATKTGNNSPLHF.

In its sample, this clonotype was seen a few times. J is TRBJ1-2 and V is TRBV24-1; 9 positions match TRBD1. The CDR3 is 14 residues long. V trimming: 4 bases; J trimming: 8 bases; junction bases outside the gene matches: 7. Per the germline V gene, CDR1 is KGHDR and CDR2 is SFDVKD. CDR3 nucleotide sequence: TGTGCCACCAGTGACCCCGGGACAGGGAGGGGCTACACCTTC. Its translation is CATSDPGTGRGYTF.

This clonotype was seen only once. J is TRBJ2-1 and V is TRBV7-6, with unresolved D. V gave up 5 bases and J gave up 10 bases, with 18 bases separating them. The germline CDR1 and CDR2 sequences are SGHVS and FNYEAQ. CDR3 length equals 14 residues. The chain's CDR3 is CASSRQPTAAEQFF. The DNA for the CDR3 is TGTGCCAGCAGCCGACAACCCACAGCAGCAGAGCAGTTCTTC.

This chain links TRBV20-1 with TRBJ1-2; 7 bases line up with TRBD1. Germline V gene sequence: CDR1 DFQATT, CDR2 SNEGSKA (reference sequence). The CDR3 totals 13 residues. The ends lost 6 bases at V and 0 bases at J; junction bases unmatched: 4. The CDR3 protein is CSATDRANYGYTF. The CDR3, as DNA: TGCAGTGCCACCGACAGGGCTAACTATGGCTACACCTTC.

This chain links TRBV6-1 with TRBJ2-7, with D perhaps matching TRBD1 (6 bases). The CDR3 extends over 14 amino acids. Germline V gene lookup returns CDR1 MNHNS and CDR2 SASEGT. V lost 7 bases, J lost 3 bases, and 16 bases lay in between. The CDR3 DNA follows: TGTGCCAGCAAATTACGACAGGAATTCTACGAGCAGTACTTC. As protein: CASKLRQEFYEQYF.

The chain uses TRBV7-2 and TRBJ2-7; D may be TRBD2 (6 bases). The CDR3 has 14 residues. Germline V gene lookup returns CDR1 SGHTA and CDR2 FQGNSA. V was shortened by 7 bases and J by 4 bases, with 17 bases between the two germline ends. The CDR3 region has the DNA TGTGCCAGCACCTCTCCCGGGACTCTATACGAGCAGTACTTC. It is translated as CASTSPGTLYEQYF.

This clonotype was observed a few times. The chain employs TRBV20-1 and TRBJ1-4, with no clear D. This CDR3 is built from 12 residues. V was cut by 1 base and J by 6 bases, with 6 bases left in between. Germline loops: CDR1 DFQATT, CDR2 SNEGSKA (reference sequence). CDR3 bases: TGCAGTGCTAGAGCGGAGGATGAAAAACTGTTTTTT. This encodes CSARAEDEKLFF.

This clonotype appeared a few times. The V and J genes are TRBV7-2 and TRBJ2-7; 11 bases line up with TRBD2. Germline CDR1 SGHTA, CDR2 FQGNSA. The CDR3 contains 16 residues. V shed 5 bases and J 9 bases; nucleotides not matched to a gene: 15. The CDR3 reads CASSPTRISGGGVQYF. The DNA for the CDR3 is TGTGCCAGCAGCCCCACTCGGATTAGCGGGGGGGGTGTGCAGTACTTC.

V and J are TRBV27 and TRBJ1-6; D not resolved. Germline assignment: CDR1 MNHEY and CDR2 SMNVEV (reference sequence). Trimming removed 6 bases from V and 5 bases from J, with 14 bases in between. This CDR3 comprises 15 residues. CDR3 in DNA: TGTGCCAGCAGGATGCCGGGCACCGATAATTCACCCCTCCACTTT. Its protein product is CASRMPGTDNSPLHF.

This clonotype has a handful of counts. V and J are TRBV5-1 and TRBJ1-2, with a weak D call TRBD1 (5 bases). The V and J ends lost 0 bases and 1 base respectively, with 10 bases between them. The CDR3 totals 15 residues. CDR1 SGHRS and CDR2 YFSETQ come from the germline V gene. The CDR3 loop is CASSLGQFLNYGYTF. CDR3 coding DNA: TGCGCCAGCAGCTTGGGACAGTTCCTTAACTATGGCTACACCTTC.

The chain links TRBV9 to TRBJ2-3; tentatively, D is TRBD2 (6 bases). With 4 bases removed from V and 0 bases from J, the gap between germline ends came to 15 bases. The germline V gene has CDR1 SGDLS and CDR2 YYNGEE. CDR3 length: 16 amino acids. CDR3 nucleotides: TGTGCCAGCAGCCCCCCCACGGGACTTAGCACAGATACGCAGTATTTT. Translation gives CASSPPTGLSTDTQYF.

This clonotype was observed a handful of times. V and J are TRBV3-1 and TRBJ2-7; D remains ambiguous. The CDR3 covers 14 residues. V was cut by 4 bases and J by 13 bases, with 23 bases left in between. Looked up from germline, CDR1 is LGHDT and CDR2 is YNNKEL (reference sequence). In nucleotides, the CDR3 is TGTGCCAGCAGCCCTAACTTCATTTCTACGAGCAGCTACTTC. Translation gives CASSPNFISTSSYF.